Listed below are T cell receptor beta chains from one sample, sequenced in a study of response to subunit inactivated influenza vaccine. One entry per CDR3 protein, called by TCRdb with MiXCR from the RT-PCR reads. In the table there are 150,000 to 200,000 distinct CDR3 sequences, less than 15% of which are singletons. These same data were also listed under a study on T cells expressing NK-cell markers.

The sample in question was CD8+ T cells sorted from PBMCs, obtained roughly 13 days after vaccination. The origin of the receptors is a man aged 45-60 years who received an inactivated influenza vaccine. The conserved cysteine and the conserved F or W are not part of the CDR3 here.

V gene	J gene	CDR3 protein
TRBV20-1	TRBJ2-2	SARTVANTGELF
TRBV27	TRBJ1-2	ASQGGQNTNYGYT
TRBV7-2	TRBJ2-7	ASSLVDTAAYEQY
TRBV27	TRBJ1-3	ASSSGGNTIY
TRBV4-3	TRBJ2-1	ASSQDSGDGEQF
TRBV10-2	TRBJ1-4	ASSESQLNEKLF
TRBV7-2	TRBJ2-1	ASSLLAGATYNEQF
TRBV7-6	TRBJ2-5	ASSLGLAAHQETQY
TRBV29-1	TRBJ2-1	SVEVEQF
TRBV2	TRBJ2-1	ASNPDPNEQF
TRBV20-1	TRBJ2-5	SGWRTQETQY
TRBV9	TRBJ2-3	ASSVGGSGGPWDTQY
TRBV2	TRBJ2-1	ASSEVSGFYNEQF
TRBV9	TRBJ2-7	ASSSGTGTDEQY
TRBV7-2	TRBJ1-1	ASSLKDSVQAF
TRBV6-5	TRBJ2-1	ASSSQREYHEQF
TRBV4-1	TRBJ1-4	ASSQGAEKEKLF
TRBV20-1	TRBJ2-7	SVGTSGRTTMDEQY
TRBV11-2	TRBJ2-1	ASSYTSGGYNEQF
TRBV9	TRBJ1-2	ASSVGPTGSYGYT
TRBV6-4	TRBJ1-5	ASSDSVIGGNQPQH
TRBV29-1	TRBJ1-1	SVDAGGREGAF
TRBV10-3	TRBJ2-3	AITPTSGISTDTQY
TRBV10-2	TRBJ2-7	ASSESTAGREYEQY
TRBV9	TRBJ2-2	ASSVVPDTGELF
TRBV7-3	TRBJ2-5	ASSPGGLSLTY
TRBV14	TRBJ2-2	ASSHWTSGTGELF
TRBV12-3/TRBV12-4	TRBJ2-3	ASCSPFPGQGVNTDTQY
TRBV28	TRBJ2-5	ASSSWTARGETQY